The following is a T cell receptor beta chain sequence with its context. Its target is not known. TCR beta cDNA was prepared out of 500 ng total RNA by means of a constant-region primer. A slightly modified ARM-PCR protocol with three nested multiplex PCR rounds produced these TCR beta libraries. The opening two PCR rounds, around 9 cycles each, paired TRBV1-TRBV30 forward primers with a C-beta reverse primer. TCRdb passed the multiplex PCR reads through MiXCR, listing each CDR3 protein once. The sample lists more than 95,000 distinct CDR3 sequences, 82% occurring once. V lost 10 bases to trimming and J lost 5 bases; unmatched junction nucleotides: 12. The CDR3 consists of 15 residues. The sample originates from a study of tumor-infiltrating lymphocytes in primary liver carcinoma. General study results and limits: Tumor top-250-clone fraction significantly exceeded that of blood (p = 0.039).

DNA and RNA were both co-extracted from around 20-30 mg of bulk tissue that had not been sorted. Five distinct regions per tumor were sampled. Sequencing was carried out using liver tumor tissue from sampling region 3. Described subset: tumor region T3, left-lateral pole. The origin of this receptor is a middle-aged man with primary liver carcinoma and hepatitis B virus infection. The chain joins TRBV12-3 or TRBV12-4 to TRBJ1-1; TRBD1 matches 11 bases. CDR3 nucleotides: TGTGCCATAAGTTCCCGGACAGGGGGCAGAACTGAAGCTTTCTTT. Its protein product is CAISSRTGGRTEAFF.